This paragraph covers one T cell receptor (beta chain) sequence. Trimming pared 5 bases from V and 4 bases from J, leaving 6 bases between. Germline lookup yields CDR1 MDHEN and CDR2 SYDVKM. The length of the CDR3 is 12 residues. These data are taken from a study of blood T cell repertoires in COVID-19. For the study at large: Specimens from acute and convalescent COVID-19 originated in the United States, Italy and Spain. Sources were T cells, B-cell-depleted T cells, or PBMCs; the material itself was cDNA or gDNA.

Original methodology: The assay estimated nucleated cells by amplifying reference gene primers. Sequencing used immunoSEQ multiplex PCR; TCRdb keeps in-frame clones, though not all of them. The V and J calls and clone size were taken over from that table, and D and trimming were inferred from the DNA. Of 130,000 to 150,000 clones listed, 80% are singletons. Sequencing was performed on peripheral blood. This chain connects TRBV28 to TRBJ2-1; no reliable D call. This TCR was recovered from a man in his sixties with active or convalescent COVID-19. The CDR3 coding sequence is TGTGCCAGCAGTCCACGGTACAATGAGCAGTTCTTC. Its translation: CASSPRYNEQFF.